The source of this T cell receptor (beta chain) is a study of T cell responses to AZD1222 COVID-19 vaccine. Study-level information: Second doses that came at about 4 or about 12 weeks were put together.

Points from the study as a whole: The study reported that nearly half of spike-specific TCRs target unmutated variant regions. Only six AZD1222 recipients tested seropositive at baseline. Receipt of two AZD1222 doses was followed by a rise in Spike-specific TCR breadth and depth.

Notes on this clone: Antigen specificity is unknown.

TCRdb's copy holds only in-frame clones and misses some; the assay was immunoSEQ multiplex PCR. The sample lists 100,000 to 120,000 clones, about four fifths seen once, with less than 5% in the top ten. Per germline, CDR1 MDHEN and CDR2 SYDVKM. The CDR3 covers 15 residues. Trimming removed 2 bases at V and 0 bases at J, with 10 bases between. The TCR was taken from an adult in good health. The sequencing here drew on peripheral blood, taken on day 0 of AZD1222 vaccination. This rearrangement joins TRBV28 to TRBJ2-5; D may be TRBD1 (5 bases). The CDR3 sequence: CASSLPGAYQETQYF. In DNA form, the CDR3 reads TGTGCCAGCAGTTTACCTGGGGCTTACCAAGAGACCCAGTACTTC.